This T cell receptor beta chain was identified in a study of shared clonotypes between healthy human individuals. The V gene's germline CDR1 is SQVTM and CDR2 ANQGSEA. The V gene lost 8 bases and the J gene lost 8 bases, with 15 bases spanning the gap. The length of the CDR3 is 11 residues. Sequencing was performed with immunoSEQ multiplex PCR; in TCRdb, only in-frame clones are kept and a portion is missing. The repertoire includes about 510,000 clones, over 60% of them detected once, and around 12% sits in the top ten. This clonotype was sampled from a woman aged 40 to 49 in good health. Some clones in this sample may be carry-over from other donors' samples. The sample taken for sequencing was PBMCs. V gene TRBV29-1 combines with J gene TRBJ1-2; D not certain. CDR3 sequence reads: CSSRAGGGYTF. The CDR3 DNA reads TGCAGCTCCCGGGCCGGCGGGGGCTACACCTTC.